This TCR beta chain was found in a study of Graves' ophthalmopathy and Graves' hyperthyroidism. Overall study: The blood sample was drawn at first diagnosis and before any treatment. Whole-study results and caveats: Blood also harbored most expanded thyroid clonotypes above 0.001 frequency. In predicting ophthalmopathy progression, the model reached nearly 71% sensitivity and roughly 74% specificity.

Using RNA transcripts, the TCR beta CDR3 regions were amplified. Investigators did first-round RT-PCR with HTBI primers, then second-round multiplex PCR. A single record per CDR3 protein comes from TCRdb applying MiXCR to the multiplex PCR reads. This table holds hundreds of thousands of distinct CDR3 sequences, 13% to 15% found once. The CDR3 has 16 amino acids. Deletions cut 4 bases from V and 0 bases from J, with 12 bases between. Concerning this clonotype: Its antigen is unidentified.

The origin of this receptor is a woman aged 25 to 39 with Graves' ophthalmopathy. Sequencing used blood. The V gene is TRBV12-3 or TRBV12-4, the J gene TRBJ2-2; D not resolved. CDR3 nucleotide sequence: TGTGCCAGCAGTTACCTCGTCAGCCCGAACACCGGGGAGCTGTTTTTT. Translated, it gives CASSYLVSPNTGELFF.